This TCR beta chain was profiled in a study of T cell responses to AZD1222 COVID-19 vaccine. Study overall: Second doses were pooled across both intervals (about 4 or about 12 weeks). Study-wide points: Baseline serology detected seropositivity in only a handful of AZD1222 recipients. Nearly half of the spike-specific TCRs reportedly recognize variant regions that carry no mutations. When two AZD1222 doses had been given, Spike-specific TCR breadth and depth rose.

Trimming took 3 bases from V and 7 from J; bases not matched to a gene: 3. This CDR3 is 14 amino acids long. Germline loops: CDR1 SGHTA, CDR2 FQGNSA. The protocol was immunoSEQ multiplex PCR, while the TCRdb copy is restricted to in-frame clones and leaves out a portion. The table includes approximately 130,000 clones, 85% to 95% detected once. A note on this clone: The target antigen is unknown.

The chain combines TRBV7-2 with TRBJ1-6; 7 bases line up with TRBD1. This receptor was identified in an adult in good health. The material sequenced was peripheral blood, taken on day 0 of AZD1222 vaccination. CDR3: CASSFNRGNSPLHF. Here the CDR3 DNA reads TGTGCCAGCAGCTTTAACAGGGGCAATTCACCCCTCCACTTT. The complete variable domain, with remaining parts taken from reference TRBV7-2 and TRBJ1-6, reads GAGVSQSPSNKVTEKGKDVELRCDPISGHTALYWYRQSLGQGLEFLIYFQGNSAPDKSGLPSDRFSAERTGGSVSTLTIQRTQQEDSAVYLCASSFNRGNSPLHFGNGTRLTVT.